The source of this T cell receptor (beta chain) is a study of T cell responses to AZD1222 COVID-19 vaccine. Study results and limitations: Donors were largely white British and mainly female; clonal diversity was possibly underestimated. Increases in Spike-specific TCR breadth and depth were seen after two AZD1222 doses. Nearly half of spike-specific TCRs reportedly go after variant regions that carry no mutations.

Trimming removed 5 bases at V and 4 bases at J, with 18 bases between. The CDR3 runs 16 residues. Germline CDR1 SEHNR, CDR2 FQNEAQ (reference sequence). Using immunoSEQ multiplex PCR, the repertoire was profiled, and TCRdb retains in-frame clones only, with some absent. The sample lists around 140,000 clones; around nine tenths were seen once. Remarks on this clone: Its antigen is currently unknown.

V usage is TRBV7-9 and J usage is TRBJ2-1; D may correspond to TRBD1 or TRBD2 (7 bases each). The receptor comes from an adult who received the AZD1222 COVID-19 vaccine. Here the sequenced sample was peripheral blood, taken 28 days after the second AZD1222 dose. CDR3 residues: CASSTKRGREYNEQFF. The CDR3 DNA follows: TGTGCCAGCAGCACTAAAAGGGGGCGGGAGTACAATGAGCAGTTCTTC. Drawing the rest from reference TRBV7-9 and TRBJ2-1, the complete variable domain is DTGVSQNPRHKITKRGQNVTFRCDPISEHNRLYWYRQTLGQGPEFLTYFQNEAQLEKSRLLSDRFSAERPKGSFSTLEIQRTEQGDSAMYLCASSTKRGREYNEQFFGPGTRLTVL.